This TCR beta chain derives from a study of blood T cell repertoires in COVID-19. Overall study: There were acute and convalescent COVID-19 samples, and they came from the United States, Italy and Spain.

Study processing details: By means of reference gene primer amplification, nucleated cell counts were estimated. TCRdb keeps only in-frame clones here, not all; method: immunoSEQ multiplex PCR. V, J and clone size derive from that table, while D and trimming were established from the DNA sequence. The table records 240,000 or so clones, about 86% of them present only once. V gave up 1 base and J gave up 0 bases, with 13 bases separating them. Germline V gene lookup returns CDR1 GTSNPN and CDR2 SVGIG (reference sequence). The CDR3 loop spans 16 amino acids. Participants were aged roughly 18 to 100 years from about two dozen US areas. Which cohort a participant joined came from the clinical history participants gave.

This clonotype was obtained from a woman between 40 and 55 years old with acute COVID-19. The rearrangement uses TRBV30 and TRBJ1-3, with D unresolved. The sequencing sample was made of PBMCs or T cells enriched from blood (not recorded which). CDR3 amino acids: CAWSAGHLLSGNTIYF. CDR3 bases: TGTGCCTGGAGTGCTGGCCACCTGCTCTCTGGAAACACCATATATTTT.